The 9 T cell receptor beta chains below were found in one sample sequenced in a study of shared clonotypes between healthy human individuals. Profiling relied on immunoSEQ multiplex PCR, and the TCRdb table lists in-frame clones only, not all of them. Of about 2.3 million clones in the sample, 85% to 95% were seen once. Sequencing was carried out using naive CD4+ T cells from PBMCs. Noted subset: CD45RA+ positively selected. These receptors were obtained from a young man in good health. Some clones in this sample may be carry-over from other donors' samples.

The V call is TRBV6-6, the J call TRBJ2-3; 7 nucleotides match TRBD2. The CDR3 has 14 residues. Germline loops: CDR1 MNHNY, CDR2 SVGAGI (reference sequence). V shed 2 bases, J shed 2 bases, and the junction held 1 base outside the gene matches. CDR3 coding DNA: TGTGCCAGCAGTTACAAGCGGGACACAGATACGCAGTATTTT. Amino acids: CASSYKRDTDTQYF.

The gene calls are TRBV11-1 and TRBJ2-7; the D gene could be TRBD1 or TRBD2 (7 bases each). The V end lost 1 base, the J end lost 3 bases, and 22 bases lay between the germline ends. This CDR3 comprises 18 residues. Germline-derived CDR1 and CDR2 are SGHAT and FQDESV (reference sequence). The CDR3 protein is CASSLVGGTVYSGYEQYF. CDR3 DNA: TGTGCCAGCAGCTTAGTCGGGGGGACAGTCTACTCGGGCTACGAGCAGTACTTC.

V and J are TRBV30 and TRBJ1-2; 10 bases align to TRBD1. The CDR3 loop spans 14 amino acids. Trimming removed 1 base from V and 8 bases from J; junction bases left unmatched: 7. CDR1 is GTSNPN and CDR2 is SVGIG in the germline V gene (reference sequence). DNA for the CDR3: TGTGCCTGGAGTGACCCCGGGACAGGGGTCGGCTACACCTTC. This gives the protein CAWSDPGTGVGYTF.

The chain has TRBV7-9 and TRBJ2-1; tentatively, D is TRBD2 (6 bases). Germline CDR1 is SEHNR and CDR2 is FQNEAQ (reference sequence). V was clipped by 5 bases and J by 7 bases, with 18 bases between them. The CDR3 length is 15 residues. The DNA for the CDR3 is TGTGCCAGCAGCCACTTCCGGGGGAGGAATAATGAGCAGTTCTTC. This translates into CASSHFRGRNNEQFF.

The rearrangement joins TRBV11-2 to TRBJ2-1, with 9 nucleotides matching TRBD2. V shed 5 bases and J 4 bases; nucleotides not matched to a gene: 6. CDR1 SGHAT and CDR2 FQNNGV come from the germline V gene. CDR3 length: 15 residues. This chain's CDR3 is CASSILAGMYNEQFF. The DNA of the CDR3 is TGTGCCAGCAGCATACTAGCGGGCATGTACAATGAGCAGTTCTTC.

The J gene is TRBJ2-3, the V gene TRBV28; D is undetermined. Germline V CDR1 and CDR2: MDHEN, SYDVKM. This CDR3 is 14 amino acids long. The V and J ends lost 6 bases and 4 bases respectively, with 14 bases between them. The CDR3 sequence: CASSHLTSPDTQYF. The CDR3 DNA reads as TGTGCCAGCAGCCACCTAACCTCCCCAGATACGCAGTATTTT.

V usage is TRBV7-2 and J usage is TRBJ2-1, with D uncertain. V lost 4 bases and J 9 bases, leaving 19 bases between the germline ends. CDR3 length: 15 amino acids. Germline V lookup: CDR1 SGHTA, CDR2 FQGNSA. This CDR3 is CASSSLPGPMGEQFF. The CDR3, as DNA: TGTGCCAGCAGCTCATTACCCGGGCCCATGGGTGAGCAGTTCTTC.

The chain has TRBV28 and TRBJ1-1; D is possibly TRBD1 (6 bases). This CDR3 is 12 amino acids long. V gave up 1 base and J gave up 11 bases, with 11 bases separating them. CDR1 is MDHEN and CDR2 is SYDVKM in the germline V gene. The CDR3 sequence: CASSLFETGAFF. The CDR3 DNA is TGTGCCAGCAGTTTATTCGAAACAGGGGCTTTCTTT.

The chain combines TRBV7-2 with TRBJ2-2, with D unresolved. The CDR3 loop spans 12 amino acids. The germline V gene has CDR1 SGHTA and CDR2 FQGNSA. The V and J ends lost 5 bases and 4 bases respectively, with 5 bases between them. The CDR3 DNA follows: TGTGCCAGCAGCCCACTCACCGGGGAGCTGTTTTTT. It is translated as CASSPLTGELFF.